A selection of T cell receptor beta chains follows, all from one sample in a study of T cell repertoires in cytomegalovirus infection. In TCRdb, the reads were re-called with MiXCR into one record per CDR3 protein. In the table there are fewer than 350,000 distinct CDR3 sequences, roughly a sixth of which are singletons. Sequenced input: PBMCs. Receptor source: a human donor in good health (CMV status not recorded). Some clones in this sample may be carry-over from other donors' samples. Both conserved end residues are part of each CDR3. Fields, in order: clone size, V gene, D gene, J gene, CDR3 protein, CDR3 DNA. The D gene is left open where the match is weak. Only some rows state a clone size, as once, few, many or a class for expanded clones.

clone_size: -; v_call: TRBV18; d_call: -; j_call: TRBJ2-1; cdr3_aa: CASSPQAQFSYNEQFF; cdr3_nt: TGTGCCAGCTCACCACAGGCACAGTTCTCCTACAATGAGCAGTTCTTC
clone_size: once; v_call: TRBV20-1; d_call: -; j_call: TRBJ1-5; cdr3_aa: CSAEPGSNQPQHF; cdr3_nt: TGCAGTGCTGAGCCAGGGAGCAATCAGCCCCAGCATTTT
clone_size: few; v_call: TRBV9; d_call: -; j_call: TRBJ1-5; cdr3_aa: CASSSRTGGQPQHF; cdr3_nt: TGTGCCAGCAGCTCCCGGACGGGGGGGCAGCCCCAGCATTTT
clone_size: many; v_call: TRBV7-2; d_call: TRBD2; j_call: TRBJ2-3; cdr3_aa: CASSLGRAGGPDTQYF; cdr3_nt: TGTGCCAGCAGCTTAGGCCGAGCGGGGGGGCCAGATACGCAGTATTTT
clone_size: few; v_call: TRBV20-1; d_call: -; j_call: TRBJ1-1; cdr3_aa: CSAPPLRWGTNTEAFF; cdr3_nt: TGCAGTGCTCCTCCGCTACGTTGGGGCACTAACACTGAAGCTTTCTTT
clone_size: -; v_call: TRBV6-5; d_call: -; j_call: TRBJ1-1; cdr3_aa: CASSSGYLWDGEAFF; cdr3_nt: TGTGCCAGCAGCTCGGGATACCTTTGGGACGGAGAAGCTTTCTTT
clone_size: many; v_call: TRBV6-1; d_call: -; j_call: TRBJ1-5; cdr3_aa: CASSERVSSQPQPQHF; cdr3_nt: TGTGCCAGCAGTGAAAGGGTTTCATCACAGCCCCAGCCCCAGCATTTT
clone_size: few; v_call: TRBV6-5; d_call: -; j_call: TRBJ2-7; cdr3_aa: CASSYSISTDLGTEQYF; cdr3_nt: TGTGCCAGCAGTTACTCGATATCAACGGATTTGGGAACCGAGCAGTACTTC
clone_size: few; v_call: TRBV20-1; d_call: TRBD1; j_call: TRBJ1-1; cdr3_aa: CSAAETGPNTEAFF; cdr3_nt: TGCAGTGCTGCCGAGACAGGGCCTAACACTGAAGCTTTCTTT
clone_size: many; v_call: TRBV6-2/TRBV6-3; d_call: -; j_call: TRBJ2-3; cdr3_aa: CASSLIGDSTDTQYF; cdr3_nt: TGTGCCAGCAGTTTGATAGGGGACTCCACAGATACGCAGTATTTT
clone_size: -; v_call: TRBV19; d_call: -; j_call: TRBJ2-2; cdr3_aa: CASSIAWQLVGELFF; cdr3_nt: TGTGCCAGTAGTATCGCCTGGCAGCTGGTCGGGGAGCTGTTTTTT
clone_size: -; v_call: TRBV6-1; d_call: TRBD1; j_call: TRBJ2-7; cdr3_aa: CASKSTGTGFYEQYF; cdr3_nt: TGTGCCAGCAAGTCTACCGGGACAGGGTTCTACGAGCAGTACTTC
clone_size: few; v_call: TRBV7-9; d_call: TRBD1; j_call: TRBJ1-1; cdr3_aa: CASSPGQGATYTEAFF; cdr3_nt: TGTGCCAGCAGCCCGGGACAGGGGGCGACGTACACTGAAGCTTTCTTT
clone_size: many; v_call: TRBV7-2; d_call: TRBD1; j_call: TRBJ2-7; cdr3_aa: CASSLAGTGNYEQYF; cdr3_nt: TGTGCCAGCAGCTTAGCTGGGACAGGGAACTACGAGCAGTACTTC
clone_size: many; v_call: TRBV12-3/TRBV12-4; d_call: -; j_call: TRBJ2-3; cdr3_aa: CASKPHASTDTQYF; cdr3_nt: TGTGCCAGCAAGCCGCACGCTAGCACAGATACGCAGTATTTT
clone_size: many; v_call: TRBV28; d_call: -; j_call: TRBJ2-7; cdr3_aa: CASRPHGVHEQYF; cdr3_nt: TGTGCCAGCAGACCCCATGGGGTCCACGAGCAGTACTTC
clone_size: -; v_call: TRBV5-1; d_call: -; j_call: TRBJ2-7; cdr3_aa: CASSLGGPAGGIYEQYF; cdr3_nt: TGCGCCAGCAGCTTGGGGGGACCTGCAGGGGGGATCTACGAGCAGTACTTC
clone_size: many; v_call: TRBV2; d_call: -; j_call: TRBJ2-1; cdr3_aa: CASRPDSGNEQFF; cdr3_nt: TGTGCCAGCAGACCAGACAGCGGTAATGAGCAGTTCTTC
clone_size: few; v_call: TRBV2; d_call: -; j_call: TRBJ1-4; cdr3_aa: CASSSGTGPEKLFF; cdr3_nt: TGTGCCAGCAGTTCCGGGACGGGGCCAGAAAAACTGTTTTTT
clone_size: many; v_call: TRBV12-3/TRBV12-4; d_call: -; j_call: TRBJ1-5; cdr3_aa: CASSSDTVGYQPQHF; cdr3_nt: TGTGCCAGCAGTTCCGACACAGTAGGGTATCAGCCCCAGCATTTT
clone_size: many; v_call: TRBV7-2; d_call: TRBD1; j_call: TRBJ2-5; cdr3_aa: CASSFAGGVPQETQYF; cdr3_nt: TGTGCCAGCAGCTTTGCAGGGGGCGTCCCGCAAGAGACCCAGTACTTC
clone_size: many; v_call: TRBV7-2; d_call: TRBD1; j_call: TRBJ2-7; cdr3_aa: CASSLDRGLEQYF; cdr3_nt: TGTGCCAGCAGCTTAGACAGGGGGCTAGAGCAGTACTTC
clone_size: many; v_call: TRBV12-3/TRBV12-4; d_call: -; j_call: TRBJ1-4; cdr3_aa: CASSLGRGGEKLFF; cdr3_nt: TGTGCCAGCAGTTTAGGGCGTGGGGGTGAAAAACTGTTTTTT
clone_size: few; v_call: TRBV18; d_call: -; j_call: TRBJ1-1; cdr3_aa: CASSQRNENTEAFF; cdr3_nt: TGTGCCAGCTCCCAAAGAAACGAGAACACTGAAGCTTTCTTT
clone_size: -; v_call: TRBV3-1; d_call: -; j_call: TRBJ1-6; cdr3_aa: CASSQDRGDAPPPLHF; cdr3_nt: TGTGCCAGCAGCCAAGATCGAGGAGACGCCCCCCCACCCCTCCACTTT
clone_size: few; v_call: TRBV3-1; d_call: TRBD2; j_call: TRBJ2-1; cdr3_aa: CASSQGTGTSGGWVNEQFF; cdr3_nt: TGTGCCAGCAGCCAAGGGACCGGGACTAGCGGGGGATGGGTCAATGAGCAGTTCTTC
clone_size: few; v_call: TRBV27; d_call: -; j_call: TRBJ2-3; cdr3_aa: CASSLYPDTQYF; cdr3_nt: TGTGCCAGCAGTTTATATCCAGATACGCAGTATTTT
clone_size: -; v_call: TRBV7-8; d_call: TRBD1; j_call: TRBJ1-4; cdr3_aa: CASSLFQGEANEKLFF; cdr3_nt: TGTGCCAGCAGCCTTTTCCAGGGGGAGGCTAATGAAAAACTGTTTTTT
clone_size: many; v_call: TRBV7-2; d_call: -; j_call: TRBJ1-2; cdr3_aa: CASSLDYYGYTF; cdr3_nt: TGTGCCAGCAGCTTAGATTACTATGGCTACACCTTC
clone_size: -; v_call: TRBV5-1; d_call: -; j_call: TRBJ1-2; cdr3_aa: CASSLSTGAYGYTF; cdr3_nt: TGCGCCAGCAGCTTGAGCACGGGGGCCTATGGCTACACCTTC
clone_size: many; v_call: TRBV7-9; d_call: TRBD1; j_call: TRBJ1-2; cdr3_aa: CASSHTSQGAHGYTF; cdr3_nt: TGTGCCAGCAGCCACACTTCCCAGGGGGCGCATGGCTACACCTTC